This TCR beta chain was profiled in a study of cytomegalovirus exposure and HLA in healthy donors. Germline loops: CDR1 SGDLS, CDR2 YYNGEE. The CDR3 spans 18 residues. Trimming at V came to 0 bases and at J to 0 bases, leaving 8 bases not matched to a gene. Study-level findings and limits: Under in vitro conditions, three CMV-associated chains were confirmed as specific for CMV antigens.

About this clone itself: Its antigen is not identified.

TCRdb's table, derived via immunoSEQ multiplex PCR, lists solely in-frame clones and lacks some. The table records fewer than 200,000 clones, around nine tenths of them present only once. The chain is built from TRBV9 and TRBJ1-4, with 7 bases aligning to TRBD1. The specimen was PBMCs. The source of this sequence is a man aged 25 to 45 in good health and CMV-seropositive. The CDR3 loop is CASSVGPGGRSTNEKLFF. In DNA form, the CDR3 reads TGTGCCAGCAGCGTAGGCCCAGGGGGACGGTCAACTAATGAAAAACTGTTTTTT.